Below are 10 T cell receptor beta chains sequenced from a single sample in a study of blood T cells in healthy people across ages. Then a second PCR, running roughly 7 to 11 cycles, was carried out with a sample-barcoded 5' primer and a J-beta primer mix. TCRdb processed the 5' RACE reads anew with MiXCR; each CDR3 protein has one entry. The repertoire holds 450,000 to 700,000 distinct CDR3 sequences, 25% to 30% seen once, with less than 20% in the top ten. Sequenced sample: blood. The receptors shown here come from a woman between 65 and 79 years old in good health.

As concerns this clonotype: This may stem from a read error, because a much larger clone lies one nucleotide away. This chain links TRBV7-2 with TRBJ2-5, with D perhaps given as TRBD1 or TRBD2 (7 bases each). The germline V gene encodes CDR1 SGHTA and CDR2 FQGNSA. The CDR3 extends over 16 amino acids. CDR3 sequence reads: CASSLARGGGQETQCF. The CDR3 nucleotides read TGTGCCAGCAGCTTAGCTAGGGGAGGGGGCCAAGAGACCCAGTGCTTC.

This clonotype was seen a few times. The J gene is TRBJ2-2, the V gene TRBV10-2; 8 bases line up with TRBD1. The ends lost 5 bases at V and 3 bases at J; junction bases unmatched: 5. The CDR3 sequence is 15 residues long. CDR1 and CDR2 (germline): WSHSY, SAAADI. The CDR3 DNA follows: TGCGCCAGCAGTCGGACAGGGAGAGACACCGGGGAGCTGTTTTTT. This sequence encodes CASSRTGRDTGELFF.

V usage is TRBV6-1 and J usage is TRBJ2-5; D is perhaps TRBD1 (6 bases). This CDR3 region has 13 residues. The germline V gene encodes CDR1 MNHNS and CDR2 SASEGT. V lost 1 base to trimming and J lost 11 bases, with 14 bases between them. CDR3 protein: CASSEGWTALQYF. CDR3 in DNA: TGTGCCAGCAGTGAAGGATGGACAGCTTTGCAGTACTTC.

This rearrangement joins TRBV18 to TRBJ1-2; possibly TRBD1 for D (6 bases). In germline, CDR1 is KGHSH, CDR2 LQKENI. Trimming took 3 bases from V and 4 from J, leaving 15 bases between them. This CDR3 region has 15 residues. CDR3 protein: CASSPSGASGYGYTF. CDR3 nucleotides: TGTGCCAGCTCACCCTCGGGGGCTAGCGGCTATGGCTACACCTTC.

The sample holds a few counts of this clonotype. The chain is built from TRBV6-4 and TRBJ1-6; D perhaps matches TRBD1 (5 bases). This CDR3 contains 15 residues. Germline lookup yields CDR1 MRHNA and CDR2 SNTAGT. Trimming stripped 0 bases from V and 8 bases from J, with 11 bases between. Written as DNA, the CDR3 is TGTGCCAGCAGTGACTCTCCGGGGGACGATTCACCCCTCCACTTT. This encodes CASSDSPGDDSPLHF.

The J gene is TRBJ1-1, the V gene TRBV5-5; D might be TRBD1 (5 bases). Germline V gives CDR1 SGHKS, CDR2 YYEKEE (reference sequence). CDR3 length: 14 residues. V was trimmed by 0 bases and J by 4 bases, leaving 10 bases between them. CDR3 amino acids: CASSLGWGGTEAFF. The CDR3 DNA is TGTGCCAGCAGCTTGGGATGGGGGGGCACTGAAGCTTTCTTT.

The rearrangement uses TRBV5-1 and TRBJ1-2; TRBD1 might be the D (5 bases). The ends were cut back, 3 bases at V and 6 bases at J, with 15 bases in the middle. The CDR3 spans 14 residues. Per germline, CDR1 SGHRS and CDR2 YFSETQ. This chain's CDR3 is CASSSWGKDDGYTF. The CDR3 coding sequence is TGCGCCAGCAGCTCTTGGGGGAAGGACGATGGCTACACCTTC.

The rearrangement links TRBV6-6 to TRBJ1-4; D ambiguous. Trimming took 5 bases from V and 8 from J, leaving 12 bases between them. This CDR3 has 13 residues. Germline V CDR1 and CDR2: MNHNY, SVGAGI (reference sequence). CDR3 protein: CASSMDAGEKLFF. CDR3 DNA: TGTGCCAGCAGTATGGATGCGGGAGAAAAACTGTTTTTT.

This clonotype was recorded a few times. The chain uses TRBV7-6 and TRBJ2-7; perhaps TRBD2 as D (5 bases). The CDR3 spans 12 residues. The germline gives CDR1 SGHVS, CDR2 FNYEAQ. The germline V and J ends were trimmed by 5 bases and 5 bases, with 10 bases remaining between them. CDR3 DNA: TGTGCCAGCAGCCCCCGGGAAGACGAGCAGTACTTC. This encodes CASSPREDEQYF.

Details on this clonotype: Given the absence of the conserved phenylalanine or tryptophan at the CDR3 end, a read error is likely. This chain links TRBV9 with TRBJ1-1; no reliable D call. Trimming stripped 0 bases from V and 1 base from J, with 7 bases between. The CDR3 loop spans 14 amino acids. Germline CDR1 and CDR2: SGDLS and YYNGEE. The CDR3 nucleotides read TGTGCCAGCAGCGTAGAGGGTTGGAACACTGAAGCTTTCTCT. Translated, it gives CASSVEGWNTEAFS.